Listed below are T cell receptor beta chains from one sample, sequenced in a study of blood T cell repertoires in COVID-19. Profiling relied on immunoSEQ multiplex PCR, and the TCRdb table lists in-frame clones only, not all of them. The sample gives under 150,000 clones, roughly 80% of which show up once; about 3.2% is in the top ten. The sequenced sample was peripheral blood. The source is a woman in her thirties or forties with active or convalescent COVID-19. The CDR3 runs from the conserved cysteine through the conserved F or W. The D gene is left open where the match is weak. Rows may omit the clone size; those that give it use once, few, many or a size class.

>NA|NA|TRBJ1-6|TRBV18
CASSPRGGSNSPLHF
TGTGCCAGCTCACCCCGGGGGGGATCTAATTCACCCCTCCACTTT
>NA|TRBD2|TRBJ2-2|TRBV9
CASSAGLAETGELFF
TGTGCCAGCAGCGCAGGACTAGCGGAGACCGGGGAGCTGTTTTTT
>NA|NA|TRBJ2-3|TRBV9
CASSVGAWADTQYF
TGTGCCAGCAGCGTGGGAGCATGGGCAGATACGCAGTATTTT
>NA|NA|TRBJ1-5|TRBV27
CASRGGAGQPQHF
TGTGCCAGCAGAGGGGGGGCAGGTCAGCCCCAGCATTTT
>NA|NA|TRBJ1-2|TRBV28
CASSSPGLGYGYTF
TGTGCCAGCAGTTCCCCAGGGTTAGGCTATGGCTACACCTTC
>NA|NA|TRBJ1-6|TRBV12-3/TRBV12-4
CASSLPRAPLHF
TGTGCCAGCAGTTTGCCGAGGGCACCCCTCCACTTT
>NA|NA|TRBJ1-5|TRBV2
CASSPSGWDQPQHF
TGTGCCAGCAGTCCATCGGGTTGGGATCAGCCCCAGCATTTT
>few|TRBD1|TRBJ1-5|TRBV19
CASSIWGQGSNQPQHF
TGTGCCAGTAGTATTTGGGGACAGGGTAGCAATCAGCCCCAGCATTTT
>NA|NA|TRBJ1-1|TRBV2
CASSRIMTANTEAFF
TGTGCCAGCAGCCGCATAATGACAGCGAACACTGAAGCTTTCTTT
>few|NA|TRBJ1-6|TRBV10-2
CASSVSTRSSYNSPLHF
TGCGCCAGCAGTGTATCGACCCGGAGCTCCTATAATTCACCCCTCCACTTT
>NA|NA|TRBJ1-2|TRBV30
CAWSQPRGGYTF
TGTGCCTGGAGTCAACCCAGGGGTGGCTACACCTTC
>NA|NA|TRBJ2-3|TRBV5-1
CASSTGQLMDTQYF
TGCGCCAGCAGTACCGGACAACTCATGGATACGCAGTATTTT
>few|TRBD2|TRBJ2-5|TRBV6-4
CASSAGGGAQETQYF
TGTGCCAGCAGTGCCGGCGGGGGGGCTCAAGAGACCCAGTACTTC
>NA|TRBD1|TRBJ1-1|TRBV6-6
CASMLQGASTEAFF
TGTGCCAGCATGCTACAGGGGGCTTCCACTGAAGCTTTCTTT
>NA|NA|TRBJ1-5|TRBV28
CASRFRGASYQPQHF
TGTGCCAGCAGATTTCGGGGGGCATCCTATCAGCCCCAGCATTTT
>NA|NA|TRBJ1-2|TRBV5-1
CASSLGGNYGYTF
TGCGCCAGCAGCTTGGGAGGAAACTATGGCTACACCTTC
>NA|NA|TRBJ1-2|TRBV18
CASSPRTVKGYGYTF
TGTGCCAGCTCACCCAGGACAGTGAAGGGCTATGGCTACACCTTC
>few|TRBD2|TRBJ2-1|TRBV5-1
CASSPRREGLYNEQFF
TGCGCCAGCAGCCCGAGACGGGAGGGCCTCTACAATGAGCAGTTCTTC
>NA|NA|TRBJ1-3|TRBV18
CASSPQQGFSGNTIYF
TGTGCCAGCTCACCCCAACAGGGCTTCTCTGGAAACACCATATATTTT
>NA|TRBD1|TRBJ1-5|TRBV24-1
CATSDQTGNSNQPQHF
TGTGCCACCAGTGACCAGACAGGGAATAGCAATCAGCCCCAGCATTTT
>NA|NA|TRBJ2-5|TRBV11-2
CASSFAGLETQYF
TGTGCCAGCAGCTTCGCGGGTTTAGAGACCCAGTACTTC
>NA|NA|TRBJ2-7|TRBV28
CASSLYNQGPGASSYEQYF
TGTGCCAGCAGTTTATACAATCAGGGACCGGGAGCTAGCTCCTACGAGCAGTACTTC
>NA|NA|TRBJ2-1|TRBV7-2
CASSLQGFNEQFF
TGTGCCAGCAGCCTACAGGGATTTAATGAGCAGTTCTTC
>once|NA|TRBJ1-2|TRBV27
CASSFWSQGGYTF
TGTGCCAGCAGTTTTTGGTCCCAGGGTGGCTACACCTTC
>NA|TRBD1|TRBJ2-4|TRBV3-1/TRBV3-2
CASSHSDRVGAKNIQYF
TGTGCCAGCAGCCATTCCGACAGGGTGGGAGCCAAAAACATTCAGTACTTC
>NA|TRBD2|TRBJ2-5|TRBV7-2
CASLLRGLGQETQYF
TGTGCCAGCCTCCTTAGGGGACTAGGACAAGAGACCCAGTACTTC
>NA|NA|TRBJ2-2|TRBV7-8
CASSPRHNTGELFF
TGTGCCAGCAGCCCCCGACATAACACCGGGGAGCTGTTTTTT
>NA|TRBD2|TRBJ2-1|TRBV30
CAWSTGLAGGHEIF
TGTGCCTGGAGTACAGGACTAGCGGGAGGGCATGAGATCTTC
>few|TRBD1|TRBJ1-5|TRBV19
CASTPVGQGGNQPQHF
TGTGCCAGTACCCCCGTGGGACAGGGGGGCAATCAGCCCCAGCATTTT
>NA|TRBD2|TRBJ2-2|TRBV28
CASRRGSGTNTGELFF
TGTGCCAGCAGACGAGGAAGCGGGACGAACACCGGGGAGCTGTTTTTT
>NA|NA|TRBJ2-3|TRBV10-3
CAGGGQGDTQYF
TGTGCCGGGGGCGGCCAGGGAGATACGCAGTATTTT